This entry features one TCR beta chain sequence. V dropped 1 base and J dropped 2 bases, with 15 bases sitting between them. Per germline, CDR1 LGHDT and CDR2 YNNKEL (reference sequence). The CDR3 covers 16 residues. Profiling relied on immunoSEQ multiplex PCR, and the TCRdb table lists in-frame clones only, not all of them. The sample holds over 50,000 clones, over 75% seen once. The data originate from a study of blood T cell repertoires in COVID-19. The chain recombines TRBV3-1 (or the pseudogene TRBV3-2) with TRBJ2-7, with D maybe TRBD2 (5 bases). Source material: peripheral blood. This receptor was identified in a man aged 50-59 years with active COVID-19. The CDR3 sequence: CASSQVSRGSTYEQYF. The CDR3 DNA follows: TGTGCCAGCAGCCAAGTCTCACGGGGTAGCACCTACGAGCAGTACTTC.